This TCR beta chain appears in the sequencing data of a study of blood T cells in healthy people across ages. The study, taken as a whole, reports: Not knowing donor CMV status may have confounded expanded clonotype changes. Observed TCR beta diversity per million T cells went down as age went up. This fall followed a roughly linear course with age.

A second PCR, run for roughly 7 to 11 cycles, used a sample-barcoded 5' primer plus a J-beta primer mix. One entry per CDR3 protein results from TCRdb running MiXCR on the 5' RACE reads. In the table there are about a million distinct CDR3 sequences, just over 50% of which are singletons. Germline V CDR1 and CDR2: DFQATT, SNEGSKA (reference sequence). The CDR3 sequence is 17 residues long. V was clipped by 1 base and J by 9 bases, with 25 bases between them. In the case of this clonotype: Its antigen is not identified.

This TCR was sampled from a woman aged 55-70 years in good health. The chain is built from TRBV20-1 and TRBJ2-4; possible D gene TRBD2, 6 bases. Source material: blood. In DNA form, the CDR3 reads TGCAGTGCTAGAGCAGACCTCGGGACTCGGCTGAAATTCATTCAGTACTTC. Encoded protein: CSARADLGTRLKFIQYF.